The source of this TCR beta chain is a study of blood T cells in healthy people across ages (dated by TCRdb to the mid-2010s). In the study overall: In model experiments, roughly one uniquely barcoded TCR beta cDNA molecule per two T cells was captured by template switching. The donors were split into four age groups: young (average 16 years), middle-aged (around 37), aged (roughly 65) and long-lived (approximately 80). Two additional independent replicas of 1 million unique cDNA reads from the same blood draw were analyzed for two donors (one aged 18 to 30 and one aged 80 or older). To avoid experimental bias, donors of different ages were randomly spread across the sequencing lanes. The study measured age-related changes in TCR beta repertoire diversity using deep sequencing normalized with unique cDNA molecular identifiers.

Donors were 39 systemically healthy Caucasian individuals from Russia aged 6 to 90 years. Around 10 milliliters of peripheral blood were collected from each donor into EDTA-treated Vacutainer tubes. Ficoll-Paque density-gradient centrifugation was used to isolate PBMCs, with at least 7 million per sample. Total RNA, at least 6 micrograms per sample, was extracted from PBMCs with Trizol reagent. For every donor, an aliquot of PBMCs went through flow cytometry to measure the percentages of naive CD45RAhigh/CD27high T cells. About this clonotype: Its antigen is still unknown. The record has no base qualities; no much larger clone is one base away.

The library was produced with 5' RACE. The data were produced on an Illumina HiSeq 2500. The second PCR ran for roughly 7 to 12 cycles and used a J-beta primer mix along with a sample-barcoded 5' primer. Each TCR beta cDNA molecule received a unique molecular identifier from a template-switch 5' adaptor carrying 12 random nucleotides. Each sample yielded at least 3 million CDR3-containing paired-end reads. All of the RNA was converted into first-strand cDNA using the Mint cDNA synthesis kit, with a TRBC-specific oligonucleotide serving as the primer. All cDNA was treated with uracil-DNA glycosylase and then went through a first 18-cycle PCR with the universal primers M1SS and BC2_uni_R. The authors processed their data as follows. Each sample was normalized by randomly selecting 1 million high-quality reads, each carrying a distinct molecular identifier. Instead of being binned into consensus sequences, reads with shared molecular identifiers were discarded. MiTCR, with a Q25 quality threshold and the strictest error-elimination algorithm, was used for CDR3 identification, clonotype clustering and error correction. A nonparametric unseen species model with Euler transformation was used to estimate a lower bound on total TCR beta diversity. The public reads were quality trimmed at Q25 with fastp and then assembled into clones with MiXCR by TCRdb, keeping productive beta chains. Under each unique CDR3 protein, matching rows form one entry showing the most common genes and DNA. The V and J calls were determined by TCRdb, not by the authors. This sample holds about 2 million distinct CDR3 sequences; 49% were observed only once. The ten biggest clones cover more than 2% of the sample.

The paper as a whole reports these results and caveats: Donor CMV infection status was unknown, potentially confounding age-related changes in expanded clonotypes. Observed TCR beta diversity per million T cells fell roughly linearly with age, and a significant reduction was already apparent by age approximately 40. There was a strong correlation between observed TCR beta diversity and the percentage of naive T cells measured by flow cytometry. Compared with the aged group, the long-lived group had more naive CD4+ T cells, fewer expanded clones and increased TCR diversity, a pattern suggesting age selection. Estimates of total diversity from one million sequenced T cells were regarded as lower bounds and underestimates. Bulk unsorted PBMC profiling prevented conclusive comparison of naive and antigen-experienced compartments.

Sequenced material: blood. This receptor was identified in a middle-aged woman in good health.

The base sequence is TGTGCCAGCAGTTTCCCCCAACAGGGATATCGGCAGTTCTTC. The resulting protein is CASSFPQQGYRQFF. The sequence joins TRBV6-2 or TRBV6-3 to TRBJ2-1; possibly the D gene is TRBD1, per 6 matching bases. Cut back by 4 bases and 12 bases, the V and J ends lie 19 bases apart. Including cysteine and phenylalanine, the CDR3 has 14 amino acids. Only the CDR3 part of the read is kept: 42 bases, read in frame from the first base. CDR1 and CDR2 are read off the germline V gene as MNHEY and SVGEGT.